This T cell receptor beta chain came from a study of low-dose radiotherapy and immunotherapy resistance in tumors. The overall study: Intravenous ipilimumab 1 mg/kg every six weeks was given with nivolumab 240 mg every two weeks. Each two-week cycle included intravenous cyclophosphamide 200 mg/m2, given one day before radiation and immunotherapy. Daily intake of oral aspirin 300 mg by patients lasted four cycles and began on cycle 1 day 1.

This clonotype was observed many times. V was pared by 9 bases and J by 2 bases, with 7 bases of the junction left unmatched. Germline-derived CDR1 and CDR2 are KGHDR and SFDVKD. The length of the CDR3 is 14 residues. First-strand cDNA relied on TRAV- and TRBV-specific primers spanning alpha and beta chains. The TCRs were subjected to amplification over roughly 20 PCR cycles employing a constant-region primer in conjunction with a V-primer adapter. TCRdb passed the reads through MiXCR, listing each CDR3 protein once. The sample lists roughly 100,000 distinct CDR3 sequences, less than 25% seen once, with roughly 3.9% in the top ten. Time point noted: after trial treatment. The treatment is: LDRT plus nivolumab, ipilimumab, low-dose cyclophosphamide and aspirin (RACIN trial). Eligibility required advanced solid tumors lacking tumor-infiltrating lymphocytes.

The chain carries TRBV24-1 and TRBJ2-3; 7 positions agree with TRBD1. This receptor was identified in a male donor with prostate cancer. This material consisted of PBMCs, taken after low-dose radiotherapy plus immunotherapy. The CDR3 is CATGETGVTDTQYF. Written as DNA, the CDR3 is TGTGCCACCGGAGAAACAGGGGTCACAGATACGCAGTATTTT.